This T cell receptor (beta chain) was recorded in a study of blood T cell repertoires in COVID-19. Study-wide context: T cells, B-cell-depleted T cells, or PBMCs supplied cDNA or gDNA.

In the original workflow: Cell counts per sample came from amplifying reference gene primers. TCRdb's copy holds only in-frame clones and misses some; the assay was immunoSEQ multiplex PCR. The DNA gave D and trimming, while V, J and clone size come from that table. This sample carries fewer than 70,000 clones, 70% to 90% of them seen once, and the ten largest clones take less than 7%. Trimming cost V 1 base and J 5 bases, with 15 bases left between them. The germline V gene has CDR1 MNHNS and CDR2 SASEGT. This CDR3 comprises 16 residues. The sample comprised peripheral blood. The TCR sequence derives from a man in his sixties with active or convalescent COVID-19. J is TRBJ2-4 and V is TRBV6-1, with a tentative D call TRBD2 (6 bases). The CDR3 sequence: CASSEGPGSGQNIQYF. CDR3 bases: TGTGCCAGCAGTGAAGGGCCGGGTAGCGGCCAAAACATTCAGTACTTC.